One T cell receptor beta chain is described in this entry. Its antigen is undetermined. The germline V gene encodes CDR1 SEHNR and CDR2 FQNEAQ (reference sequence). The ends were cut back, 4 bases at V and 1 base at J, with 8 bases in the middle. CDR3 length: 13 amino acids. This entry is derived from a study of cytomegalovirus exposure and HLA in healthy donors. The wider study: Earlier findings included 90 million to 120 million unique TCR beta sequences obtained from roughly 200 million T cells. Study results and limitations: Some V segments could not be told apart, so they were left out, TRBV6-2 and TRBV6-3 among them.

60 Vbeta and 13 Jbeta primers were used in PCR. This table comes from immunoSEQ multiplex PCR, and its TCRdb copy is limited to in-frame clones, with some not included. The data hold about 170,000 clones, with 73% observed a single time. This chain uses TRBV7-9 with TRBJ2-7, with D tentatively TRBD2 (5 bases). The specimen was PBMCs. The origin of this receptor is a woman between 18 and 30 years old in good health and CMV-seropositive. The CDR3 region is CASSSGESYEQYF. As DNA, the CDR3 is TGTGCCAGCAGCTCCGGGGAATCCTACGAGCAGTACTTC.